This T cell receptor (beta chain) comes out of a study of vaccination effects on CD4 cells after COVID-19. Study-wide results and limits: After vaccination of healthy people, only 1 of 255 vaccine-induced clones cross-reacted with common cold coronaviruses.

The V gene's germline CDR1 is MNHEY and CDR2 SVGAGI. Trimming at V came to 8 bases and at J to 13 bases, leaving 8 bases not matched to a gene. This CDR3 spans 12 amino acids. TCRdb's table, derived via immunoSEQ multiplex PCR, lists solely in-frame clones and lacks some. Of 65,000 to 85,000 clones listed, 80% are singletons. This clone was detected only a few times. The antigen remains undetermined. Viral peptide pools were used in the ViraFEST assay to expand antigen-specific CD4+ T cells, and sequencing came afterward. Scientists isolated CD4+ T cells after a roughly nine-day culture period ended. Vaccine recipients lacked prior SARS-CoV-2 infection and had negative nucleocapsid antibodies. Cells had half their medium changed to IL-2 medium on days 3 and 7.

This rearrangement joins TRBV6-5 to TRBJ1-6; 7 bases agree with TRBD1. Sequenced material: CD4+ T cells from PBMCs cultured with SARS-CoV-2 spike peptides, taken before COVID-19 vaccination. The sequence was obtained from a human donor who received a COVID-19 vaccine. CDR3 bases: TGTGCCAGCGCCACAGGGGCCGGCCCCCTCCACTTT. Its translation: CASATGAGPLHF.